This T cell receptor beta chain was recorded in a study of T cells expressing NK-cell markers. Study in general: It was from sorted CD3+CD56+NKG2C+, CD3+CD56+NKG2C- and CD3+CD56-NKG2C+ T cells that TCR beta repertoires came.

On this clonotype itself: Its cognate antigen is unknown.

Study results and limitations: Four donors' CD3+CD56-NKG2C+ cells were dominated by the same clonotypes. The study found dominant NKG2C+ clonotypes at about 1.0-8% of CD8+ T cells in several donors.

UMIs were included in TCR beta cDNA generated by 5'RACE template switching. Reprocessing the 5' RACE reads, TCRdb reports a single entry for every CDR3 protein and omits DNA. This sample's clone table lists some 500,000 distinct CDR3 sequences. This CDR3 region has 12 residues. The germline CDR1 and CDR2 sequences are SQVTM and ANQGSEA. This chain uses TRBV29-1 with TRBJ2-1; TCRdb indicates TRBD1, and absent DNA this call remains unverified. This clonotype was obtained from a woman aged 50 to 60 in good health. The sequenced sample was blood T cells: a sorted CD56 or NKG2C T cell subset, CD4+ or CD8+ T cells, or bulk PBMC T cells (not recorded which). CDR3 sequence: CSVRGTYNEQFF.